A selection of T cell receptor beta chains follows, all from one sample in a study of Graves' ophthalmopathy and Graves' hyperthyroidism. Each CDR3 protein is one row after TCRdb ran MiXCR on the multiplex PCR reads. The table records hundreds of thousands of distinct CDR3 sequences, around 21% of them present only once. The sample was peripheral blood. Receptor source: a woman aged 18-29 years with stable Graves' hyperthyroidism. The CDR3 runs from the conserved cysteine through the conserved F or W. A D gene is named only where the DNA matches it firmly. Some rows have no size entry. The others give once, few or many, or a class for an expanded clone.

v_gene: TRBV29-1
j_gene: TRBJ1-2
abundance: many
d_gene: TRBD1
CDR3aa: CSAIQGAGGYTF
CDR3nt: TGCAGCGCTATACAGGGGGCCGGGGGCTACACCTTC

v_gene: TRBV6-1
j_gene: TRBJ2-7
abundance: many
d_gene: -
CDR3aa: CASRGLSGNPYEQYF
CDR3nt: TGTGCCAGCAGAGGTTTATCCGGGAACCCCTACGAGCAGTACTTC

v_gene: TRBV4-3
j_gene: TRBJ2-7
abundance: many
d_gene: -
CDR3aa: CASSQGVSRPGEQYF
CDR3nt: TGCGCCAGCAGCCAAGGGGTTTCCCGGCCGGGGGAGCAGTACTTC

v_gene: TRBV7-2
j_gene: TRBJ2-7
abundance: -
d_gene: -
CDR3aa: CASMIQPGKIHEQYF
CDR3nt: TGTGCCAGCATGATACAGCCCGGAAAAATCCACGAGCAGTACTTC

v_gene: TRBV10-3
j_gene: TRBJ2-5
abundance: many
d_gene: -
CDR3aa: CAISDPQPSEKTQYF
CDR3nt: TGTGCCATCAGTGACCCTCAGCCTAGCGAGAAGACCCAGTACTTC

v_gene: TRBV24-1
j_gene: TRBJ1-6
abundance: many
d_gene: -
CDR3aa: CATSAGQGGSPLHF
CDR3nt: TGTGCCACCAGTGCGGGTCAAGGAGGCTCACCCCTCCACTTT

v_gene: TRBV10-3
j_gene: TRBJ1-3
abundance: many
d_gene: -
CDR3aa: CAIIEGSGNTIYF
CDR3nt: TGTGCCATCATTGAGGGTTCTGGAAACACCATATATTTT

v_gene: TRBV7-3
j_gene: TRBJ2-5
abundance: many
d_gene: -
CDR3aa: CASSVGRWETQYF
CDR3nt: TGTGCCAGCAGCGTTGGCCGCTGGGAGACCCAGTACTTC

v_gene: TRBV12-3/TRBV12-4
j_gene: TRBJ2-7
abundance: -
d_gene: TRBD1
CDR3aa: CASTNLRGLGEQYF
CDR3nt: TGTGCCAGCACCAACCTCAGGGGGCTGGGCGAGCAGTACTTC

v_gene: TRBV11-2
j_gene: TRBJ2-2
abundance: -
d_gene: TRBD2
CDR3aa: CASSDYRSGSGIGELFF
CDR3nt: TGTGCCAGCAGCGACTATCGGAGCGGGAGTGGGATCGGGGAGCTGTTTTTT

v_gene: TRBV12-3/TRBV12-4
j_gene: TRBJ2-5
abundance: -
d_gene: -
CDR3aa: CASSEPPAIETQYF
CDR3nt: TGTGCCAGCAGTGAACCACCGGCAATAGAGACCCAGTACTTC

v_gene: TRBV6-2/TRBV6-3
j_gene: TRBJ2-5
abundance: few
d_gene: -
CDR3aa: CASSYGGGAETQYF
CDR3nt: TGTGCCAGCAGTTATGGTGGGGGGGCCGAGACCCAGTACTTC

v_gene: TRBV30
j_gene: TRBJ1-2
abundance: many
d_gene: -
CDR3aa: CAWSVAFNYGYTF
CDR3nt: TGTGCCTGGAGTGTGGCGTTCAACTATGGCTACACCTTC

v_gene: TRBV20-1
j_gene: TRBJ2-2
abundance: -
d_gene: -
CDR3aa: CSAREQRDLWDTGELFF
CDR3nt: TGCAGTGCTAGGGAACAGAGGGATCTCTGGGACACCGGGGAGCTGTTTTTT

v_gene: TRBV3-1
j_gene: TRBJ1-2
abundance: many
d_gene: -
CDR3aa: CASSQGGGQGYGYTF
CDR3nt: TGTGCCAGCAGCCAAGGAGGTGGGCAGGGCTATGGCTACACCTTC

v_gene: TRBV4-1
j_gene: TRBJ2-7
abundance: many
d_gene: -
CDR3aa: CASSQELWGEQYF
CDR3nt: TGCGCCAGCAGCCAAGAGCTTTGGGGAGAGCAGTACTTC

v_gene: TRBV12-3/TRBV12-4
j_gene: TRBJ1-5
abundance: many
d_gene: -
CDR3aa: CASSPGRRNQPQHF
CDR3nt: TGTGCCAGCAGCCCGGGACGGCGCAATCAGCCCCAGCATTTT

v_gene: TRBV6-5
j_gene: TRBJ1-2
abundance: once
d_gene: TRBD1
CDR3aa: CASSTGGYTF
CDR3nt: TGTGCCAGCAGTACAGGGGGTTACACCTTC

v_gene: TRBV29-1
j_gene: TRBJ2-5
abundance: many
d_gene: -
CDR3aa: CSADQGRETQYF
CDR3nt: TGCAGCGCCGACCAGGGGAGAGAGACCCAGTACTTC

v_gene: TRBV7-9
j_gene: TRBJ1-1
abundance: many
d_gene: TRBD1
CDR3aa: CASSFPRTGWTEAFF
CDR3nt: TGTGCCAGCAGCTTCCCTAGGACAGGATGGACTGAAGCTTTCTTT

v_gene: TRBV20-1
j_gene: TRBJ2-6
abundance: many
d_gene: -
CDR3aa: CSAEFHSGANVLTF
CDR3nt: TGCAGTGCTGAGTTCCACTCTGGGGCCAACGTCCTGACTTTC

v_gene: TRBV27
j_gene: TRBJ2-5
abundance: -
d_gene: -
CDR3aa: CASSLSRVGETQYF
CDR3nt: TGTGCCAGCAGTTTATCTAGGGTTGGGGAGACCCAGTACTTC

v_gene: TRBV9
j_gene: TRBJ2-5
abundance: -
d_gene: -
CDR3aa: CASSPSVGRETQYF
CDR3nt: TGTGCCAGCAGCCCCTCCGTGGGGCGAGAGACCCAGTACTTC

v_gene: TRBV20-1
j_gene: TRBJ1-2
abundance: many
d_gene: -
CDR3aa: CSAPSGAYGYTF
CDR3nt: TGCAGTGCCCCATCGGGGGCCTATGGCTACACCTTC

v_gene: TRBV24-1
j_gene: TRBJ2-5
abundance: -
d_gene: -
CDR3aa: CATSDLPGEKDQETQYF
CDR3nt: TGTGCCACCAGTGATTTGCCAGGGGAGAAGGACCAAGAGACCCAGTACTTC